The sequence of this TCR beta chain was determined in a study of blood T cells in healthy people across ages. Across the whole study: The template switching approach captured approximately one barcoded beta molecule for every two T cells.

The authors ran a second PCR of roughly 7 to 11 cycles using a sample-barcoded 5' primer and a J-beta primer mix. Researchers report that each sample yielded at least 3 million CDR3-containing paired-end reads. One entry per CDR3 protein, called by TCRdb with MiXCR from the 5' RACE reads. The data contain around 1,600,000 distinct CDR3 sequences, 35% to 45% of them seen just once; the ten biggest clones take up around 4%. As regards this clonotype: The target antigen is unknown.

Overall study results and limits: Naive and antigen-experienced cells were not separated, limiting conclusive comparison. The long-lived group displayed more naive CD4+ cells, plus higher diversity, than the aged donors did.

Sequenced: blood. This receptor was obtained from a woman aged 18-29 years in good health.

In DNA form, the CDR3 reads TGTGCCAGCGGGGCTAGCGGGATCAATGAGCAGTTCTTC. Translated, it gives CASGASGINEQFF. This chain joins TRBV12-3 or TRBV12-4 and TRBJ2-1; 9 nucleotides match TRBD2. Trimming removed 8 bases from V and 6 bases from J; junction bases left unmatched: 5. There are 13 residues in the CDR3.